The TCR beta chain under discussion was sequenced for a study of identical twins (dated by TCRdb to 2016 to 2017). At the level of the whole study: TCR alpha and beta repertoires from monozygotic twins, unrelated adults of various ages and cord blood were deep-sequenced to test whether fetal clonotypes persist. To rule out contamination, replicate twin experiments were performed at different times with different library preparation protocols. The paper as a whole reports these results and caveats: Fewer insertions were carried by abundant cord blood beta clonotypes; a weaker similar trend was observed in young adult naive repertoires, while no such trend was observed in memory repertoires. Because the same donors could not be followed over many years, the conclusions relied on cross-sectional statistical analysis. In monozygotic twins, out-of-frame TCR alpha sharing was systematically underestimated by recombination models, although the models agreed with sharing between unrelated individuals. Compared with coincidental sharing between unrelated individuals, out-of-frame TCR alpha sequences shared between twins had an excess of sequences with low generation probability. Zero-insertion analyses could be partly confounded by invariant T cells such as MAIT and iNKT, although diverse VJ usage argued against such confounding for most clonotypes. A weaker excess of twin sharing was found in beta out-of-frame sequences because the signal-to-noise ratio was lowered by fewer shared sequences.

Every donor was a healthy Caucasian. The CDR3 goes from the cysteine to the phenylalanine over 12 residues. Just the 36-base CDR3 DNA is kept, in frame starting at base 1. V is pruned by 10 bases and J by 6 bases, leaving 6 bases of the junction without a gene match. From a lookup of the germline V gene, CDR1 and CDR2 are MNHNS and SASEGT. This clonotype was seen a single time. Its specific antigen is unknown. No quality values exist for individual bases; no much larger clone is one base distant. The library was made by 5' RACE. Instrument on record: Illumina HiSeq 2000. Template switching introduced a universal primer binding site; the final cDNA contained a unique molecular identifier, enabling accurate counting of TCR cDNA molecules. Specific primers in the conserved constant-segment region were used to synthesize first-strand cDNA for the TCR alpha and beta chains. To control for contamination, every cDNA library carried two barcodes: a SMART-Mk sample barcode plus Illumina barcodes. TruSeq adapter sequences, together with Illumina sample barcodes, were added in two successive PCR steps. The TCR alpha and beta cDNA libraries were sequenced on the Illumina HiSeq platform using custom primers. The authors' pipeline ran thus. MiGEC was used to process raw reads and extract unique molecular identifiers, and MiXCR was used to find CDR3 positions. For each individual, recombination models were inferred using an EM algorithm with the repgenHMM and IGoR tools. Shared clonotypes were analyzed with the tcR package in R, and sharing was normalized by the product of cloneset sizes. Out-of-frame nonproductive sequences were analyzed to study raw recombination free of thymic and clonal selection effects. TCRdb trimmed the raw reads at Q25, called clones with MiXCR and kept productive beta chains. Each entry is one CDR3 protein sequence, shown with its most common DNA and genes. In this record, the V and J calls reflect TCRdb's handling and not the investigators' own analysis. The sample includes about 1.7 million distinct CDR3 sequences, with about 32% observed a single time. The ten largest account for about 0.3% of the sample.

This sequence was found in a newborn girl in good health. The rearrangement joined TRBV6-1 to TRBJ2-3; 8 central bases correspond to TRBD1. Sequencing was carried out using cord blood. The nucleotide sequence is TGTGCCACGGGACAGGCCGGGGATACGCAGTATTTT. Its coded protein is CATGQAGDTQYF.